The 27 T cell receptor beta chains below were found in one sample sequenced in a study of T-cell memory formation after mild COVID-19 (dated by TCRdb to about 2021). Receptors were amplified or captured by 5' RACE. Sequencing used an Illumina NovaSeq 6000. The public sequencing data were trimmed at Q25 with fastp and processed into clonotypes with MiXCR by TCRdb, which kept only in-frame beta chains. Every entry covers one CDR3 protein and lists the most common genes and DNA from its rows. The sample table shows about 350,000 distinct CDR3 sequences, and 14% are seen once. Together, the top ten hold about 22% of the sample. Sample: PBMCs or a T cell subset sorted from them (not recorded which). The receptors here all came from a man aged 18 to 29 who had mild COVID-19 (a few samples of this study predate the infection). The sample titles of this study are shuffled in the database, so cell type and time point are left out; the donor was told from shared clones.

The rearrangement joins TRBV7-6 to TRBJ1-2; D is undetermined. The CDR3 consists of 13 residues. Germline V gives CDR1 SGHVS, CDR2 FNYEAQ. Trimming stripped 1 base from V and 7 bases from J, with 10 bases between. The chain's CDR3 is CASSLEGTSGYTF. The DNA for the CDR3 is TGTGCCAGCAGCTTAGAAGGAACTTCTGGCTACACCTTC.

The chain is built from TRBV5-1 and TRBJ2-2; no definite D call. V gave up 0 bases and J gave up 7 bases, with 10 bases separating them. In germline, CDR1 is SGHRS, CDR2 YFSETQ. This CDR3 is 14 amino acids long. The CDR3 coding sequence is TGCGCCAGCAGCTTGGCAGGTGGCGACGGGGAGCTGTTTTTT. It specifies CASSLAGGDGELFF.

This clonotype was seen a few times. The DNA for the CDR3 is TGTGCCAGCAGCTCCAGCTCAAGGGGCGGGGGTGAGACCCAGTACTTC. Its translation is CASSSSSRGGGETQYF. The chain carries TRBV7-2 and TRBJ2-5, with TRBD2 matching over 7 bases. CDR3 size: 16 residues. CDR1 SGHTA and CDR2 FQGNSA come from the germline V gene. Losses at the gene ends were 4 bases for V and 5 bases for J; bases not matched to a gene: 13.

The V gene is TRBV6-5, the J gene TRBJ2-3, with D possibly TRBD2 on 7 matching bases. Trimming shortened V by 9 bases and J by 4 bases, and 14 bases separated the two germline ends. The CDR3 contains 13 residues. Germline CDR1 is MNHEY and CDR2 is SVGAGI. In DNA, the CDR3 is TGTGCCAGTTGGGAGGGGGGGGCAGATACGCAGTATTTT. It yields the protein CASWEGGADTQYF.

The chain couples TRBV11-2 to TRBJ2-4, with 7 bases that match TRBD2. With V trimmed by 3 bases and J by 1 base, 0 bases remained unmatched. The CDR3 has 14 amino acids. Looked up from germline, CDR1 is SGHAT and CDR2 is FQNNGV. The CDR3 DNA follows: TGTGCCAGCAGCTTGGGGGGGGCCAAAAACATTCAGTACTTC. Translation: CASSLGGAKNIQYF.

The sample holds a few counts of this clonotype. This chain links TRBV4-1 with TRBJ1-5; D possibly corresponds to TRBD1 (5 bases). In germline, CDR1 is MGHRA, CDR2 YSYEKL. The V and J ends lost 5 bases and 6 bases respectively, with 17 bases between them. CDR3 length equals 15 residues. The CDR3 nucleotides read TGCGCCAGCAGCTCGACAGATCTGAGAGGTCAGCCCCAGCATTTT. This codes for CASSSTDLRGQPQHF.

This clonotype was seen a handful of times. The CDR3 DNA sequence: TGTGCCAGCAGCAAAACGGAATTCAGGGACGAGCAGTACGTC. As protein: CASSKTEFRDEQYV. The J gene is TRBJ2-7, the V gene TRBV21-1; the DNA was not compared with TRBD1, the D call given in the table. TRBV21-1 is marked as a pseudogene. CDR3 length equals 14 residues.

The V call is TRBV4-2, the J call TRBJ2-7; the D call may be TRBD1 or TRBD2 (6 bases each). The CDR3 extends over 15 amino acids. Germline V gene lookup returns CDR1 LGHNA and CDR2 YNFKEQ. V lost 0 bases and J lost 2, with 11 bases in between. CDR3: CASSQDPGATYEQYF. The CDR3 DNA is TGTGCCAGCAGCCAAGATCCGGGGGCTACCTACGAGCAGTACTTC.

This clonotype occurred many times. The chain couples TRBV5-8 to TRBJ2-1, with 8 positions matching TRBD1. The CDR3 has 16 amino acids. Germline loops: CDR1 SGHTS, CDR2 YDEGEE. Trimming at V came to 1 base and at J to 7 bases, leaving 10 bases not matched to a gene. The CDR3 nucleotides read TGTGCCAGCAGCTTGTTAGGTTGGGGACAGGAAAATGAGCAGTTCTTC. Translating gives CASSLLGWGQENEQFF.

This clonotype was observed a handful of times. The chain couples TRBV9 to TRBJ2-7; D possibly corresponds to TRBD2 (5 bases). The CDR3 has 15 residues. Germline CDR1 and CDR2: SGDLS and YYNGEE. V gave up 4 bases and J gave up 5 bases, with 19 bases separating them. The CDR3 DNA is TGTGCCAGCAGCCCCCGCGGCGTCCGGGATGACGAGCAGTACTTC. Protein: CASSPRGVRDDEQYF.

For this clonotype: A much larger clone lies a single base off, so this may be a read error. The gene calls are TRBV6-6 and TRBJ2-3; the D gene could be TRBD1 or TRBD2 (5 bases each). This CDR3 has 14 residues. Germline lookup yields CDR1 MNHNY and CDR2 SVGAGI (reference sequence). CDR3: CAISYRGSTDTQYF. For the CDR3, the DNA is TGTGCCATCAGTTACCGGGGCAGCACAGATACGCAGTATTTT.

The chain employs TRBV5-1 and TRBJ2-1, with D possibly being TRBD1 (5 bases). V was shortened by 1 base and J by 2 bases, with 13 bases between the two germline ends. Germline CDR1 is SGHRS and CDR2 is YFSETQ. This CDR3 is built from 16 residues. Here the CDR3 reads CASSLRLDTAYNEQFF. The DNA of the CDR3 is TGCGCCAGCAGCTTGAGGCTGGACACGGCCTACAATGAGCAGTTCTTC.

The gene calls are TRBV3-1 and TRBJ2-7; 9 nucleotides agree with TRBD1. This CDR3 region has 14 residues. The germline V gene has CDR1 LGHDT and CDR2 YNNKEL (reference sequence). The trim removed 4 bases at V and 6 bases at J, leaving 7 bases unmatched. CDR3 in amino acids: CASSLGQGISEQYF. CDR3 nucleotide sequence: TGTGCCAGCAGCCTGGGACAGGGAATCAGCGAGCAGTACTTC.

In this sample, this clonotype turned up many times. One end of the junction fails to match germline, which may point to a read error. The genes are TRBV12-3 or TRBV12-4 and TRBJ2-5, with TRBD1 as a possible D gene (5 bases). The CDR3 loop spans 11 amino acids. This CDR3 reads CASSLGVTVAF. The CDR3, as DNA: TGTGCCAGCAGTTTAGGAGTGACAGTCGCCTTC.

This clonotype came up many times. The gene calls are TRBV20-1 and TRBJ1-5, with a tentative D call TRBD1 (6 bases). The V end lost 1 base, the J end lost 4 bases, and 11 bases lay between the germline ends. The CDR3 extends over 14 amino acids. The germline V gene encodes CDR1 DFQATT and CDR2 SNEGSKA (reference sequence). This CDR3 is CSARALQGNQPQHF. The DNA for the CDR3 is TGCAGTGCTAGAGCCCTCCAGGGGAATCAGCCCCAGCATTTT.

The chain is built from TRBV7-8 and TRBJ1-6, with 8 bases aligning to TRBD1. Looked up from germline, CDR1 is SGHVS and CDR2 is FQNEAQ. V was clipped by 5 bases and J by 10 bases; unmatched bases: 10. This CDR3 spans 15 amino acids. Written as DNA, the CDR3 is TGTGCCAGCAGCCCACTAGGACAGGGTGGGTCACCCCTCCACTTT. Encoded protein: CASSPLGQGGSPLHF.

The chain combines TRBV5-1 with TRBJ2-3; D unresolved. Germline loops: CDR1 SGHRS, CDR2 YFSETQ. The CDR3 length is 14 residues. Trimming pared 4 bases from V and 2 bases from J, leaving 11 bases between. The CDR3 protein is CASSTIGYTDTQYF. The CDR3, as DNA: TGCGCCAGCAGCACCATTGGGTACACAGATACGCAGTATTTT.

This clonotype was seen a few times. The chain carries TRBV10-3 and TRBJ1-6, with TRBD1 as a possible D gene (5 bases). Trimming took off 0 bases at V and 9 bases at J, with 18 bases between the two ends. The CDR3 is made up of 17 amino acids. Per the germline V gene, CDR1 is ENHRY and CDR2 is SYGVKD. The CDR3 loop is CAISESGGEHFLSPLHF. Written as DNA, the CDR3 is TGTGCCATCAGTGAGTCGGGAGGGGAACATTTTCTTTCACCCCTCCACTTT.

This clonotype was recorded many times. This chain connects TRBV7-2 to TRBJ2-7; weak D call: TRBD1 (6 bases). Trimming stripped 3 bases from V and 7 bases from J, with 10 bases between. This CDR3 has 12 residues. Germline assignment: CDR1 SGHTA and CDR2 FQGNSA. The CDR3 here is CASSFQGREQYF. The CDR3 nucleotides are TGTGCCAGCAGCTTTCAGGGGAGAGAGCAGTACTTC.

The V call is TRBV6-5, the J call TRBJ2-7; TRBD2 agrees at 7 bases. Germline CDR1 is MNHEY and CDR2 is SVGAGI. V dropped 3 bases and J dropped 4; count of bases not matched to a gene: 6. The CDR3 is 14 amino acids. The CDR3, as DNA: TGTGCCAGCAGTTATTTTGGGGGGGATTACGAGCAGTACTTC. Translation gives CASSYFGGDYEQYF.

This chain links TRBV3-1 with TRBJ1-1, with a possible D match to TRBD1 (6 bases). Germline values: CDR1 LGHDT, CDR2 YNNKEL (reference sequence). Trimming removed 3 bases from V and 6 bases from J, with 20 bases in between. CDR3 size: 16 residues. CDR3: CASSQGDLQGGAEAFF. The CDR3 DNA reads as TGTGCCAGCAGCCAGGGAGACCTACAGGGAGGTGCTGAAGCTTTCTTT.

The chain uses TRBV6-2 or TRBV6-3 and TRBJ2-4; 10 bases are a match to TRBD1. Trimming removed 6 bases from V and 1 base from J; junction bases left unmatched: 3. Germline CDR1 reads MNHEY; CDR2 reads SVGEGT. The CDR3 is 15 residues long. CDR3 in amino acids: CASSWGQGAKNIQYF. The DNA of the CDR3 is TGTGCCAGCAGCTGGGGACAGGGGGCCAAAAACATTCAGTACTTC.

Written as DNA, the CDR3 is TGTGCCACGCAACAAAGACTAGCGGGGGCGCCAGGCCAAGAGACCCAGTACTTC. Translated: CATQQRLAGAPGQETQYF. The chain joins TRBV18 to TRBJ2-5; TRBD2 matches at 12 bases. The CDR3 is made up of 18 amino acids. Germline V gene sequence: CDR1 KGHSH, CDR2 LQKENI. V was clipped by 10 bases and J by 1 base; unmatched bases: 16.

The chain employs TRBV24-1 and TRBJ1-1; tentatively, D is TRBD1 (5 bases). Germline assignment: CDR1 KGHDR and CDR2 SFDVKD. CDR3 size: 13 residues. V lost 7 bases to trimming and J lost 1 base, with 9 bases between them. The chain's CDR3 is CATSGTENTEAFF. The CDR3 nucleotides are TGTGCCACCAGCGGGACGGAGAACACTGAAGCTTTCTTT.

The genes are TRBV14 and TRBJ2-1; TRBD2 matches at 7 bases. V shed 4 bases, J shed 0 bases, and the junction held 6 bases outside the gene matches. This CDR3 contains 16 residues. Germline V gene sequence: CDR1 SGHDN, CDR2 FVKESK. The chain's CDR3 is CASSPLGGSSYNEQFF. The CDR3 coding sequence is TGTGCCAGCAGCCCCCTGGGGGGGAGCTCCTACAATGAGCAGTTCTTC.

This clonotype was detected a few times. This chain joins TRBV20-1 and TRBJ2-5; TRBD2 is a possible D gene (5 bases). V was shortened by 1 base and J by 4 bases, with 16 bases between the two germline ends. The CDR3 consists of 15 residues. Germline V gene data show CDR1 as DFQATT and CDR2 as SNEGSKA (reference sequence). CDR3 amino acids: CSARVGSSGSETQYF. The CDR3 DNA follows: TGCAGTGCTAGAGTCGGTAGCTCGGGGTCAGAGACCCAGTACTTC.

This clonotype showed up just a few times. The chain uses TRBV29-1 and TRBJ1-1, with TRBD1 as a possible D gene (5 bases). This CDR3 region has 13 residues. V dropped 6 bases and J dropped 3 bases, with 14 bases sitting between them. Germline V gives CDR1 SQVTM, CDR2 ANQGSEA. Here the CDR3 DNA reads TGCAGCGTGGAGGAGTGGGGCGACACTGAAGCTTTCTTT. This codes for CSVEEWGDTEAFF. The variable domain in full, with the rest retrieved from reference TRBV29-1 and TRBJ1-1, is SAVISQKPSRDICQRGTSLTIQCQVDSQVTMMFWYRQQPGQSLTLIATANQGSEATYESGFVIDKFPISRPNLTFSTLTVSNMSPEDSSIYLCSVEEWGDTEAFFGQGTRLTVV.